The rows below give T cell receptor beta chains drawn from one sample of a study of blood T cell repertoires in COVID-19. Produced via immunoSEQ multiplex PCR; TCRdb's table is partial and in-frame only. This sample yields about 170,000 clones, of which about 87% are seen a single time; 3.7% belongs to the top ten. Material: peripheral blood. The receptors here all came from a man younger than 35 with active or convalescent COVID-19. The CDR3 runs from the conserved cysteine through the conserved F or W. A D gene is named only where the DNA matches it firmly. Clone sizes are given selectively: once, few, many, or a class where the clone is expanded.

v_call	clone_size	j_call	d_call	cdr3_aa	cdr3_nt
TRBV14	.	TRBJ1-1	.	CASSRWGDTEAFF	TGTGCCAGCAGCCGCTGGGGGGATACTGAAGCTTTCTTT
TRBV11-2	.	TRBJ1-2	.	CASSLDTGSHYGYTF	TGTGCCAGCAGCTTAGATACCGGGTCTCACTATGGCTACACCTTC
TRBV24-1	.	TRBJ1-1	.	CATRSLYGNTEAFF	TGTGCCACCAGAAGTCTGTACGGTAACACTGAAGCTTTCTTT
TRBV28	.	TRBJ1-4	.	CASSLTRGMGEKLFF	TGTGCCAGCAGTTTAACGAGGGGGATGGGTGAAAAACTGTTTTTT
TRBV5-4	.	TRBJ1-3	.	CASSSLGGPGNTIYF	TGTGCCAGCAGCTCCCTCGGTGGGCCGGGAAACACCATATATTTT
TRBV2	.	TRBJ2-3	.	CAGRGGEDTQYF	TGTGCTGGAAGGGGAGGAGAAGATACGCAGTATTTT
TRBV10-3	.	TRBJ1-5	TRBD1	CAISRGHNSNQPQHF	TGTGCCATCAGCAGGGGGCACAATAGCAATCAGCCCCAGCATTTT
TRBV19	.	TRBJ1-4	.	CASSPGTSVEKLFF	TGTGCCAGTAGTCCAGGGACATCCGTTGAAAAACTGTTTTTT
TRBV5-6	.	TRBJ1-2	.	CASSLTAGYTF	TGTGCCAGCAGCTTGACAGCTGGCTACACCTTC
TRBV3-1/TRBV3-2	.	TRBJ1-2	.	CASSQFPGGLGYTF	TGTGCCAGCAGCCAATTCCCCGGGGGGCTCGGCTACACCTTC
TRBV27	.	TRBJ1-4	TRBD1	CASSLWTGKSEKLFF	TGTGCCAGCAGTCTATGGACAGGAAAAAGCGAAAAACTGTTTTTT
TRBV4-1	.	TRBJ2-1	TRBD2	CASSPQDVLAGGWNEQFF	TGCGCCAGCAGCCCGCAAGATGTCCTAGCGGGGGGTTGGAATGAGCAGTTCTTC
TRBV3-1/TRBV3-2	.	TRBJ2-2	.	CASSPWGGSMDGELFF	TGTGCCAGCAGCCCATGGGGAGGATCCATGGACGGGGAGCTGTTTTTT
TRBV10-2	once	TRBJ2-1	.	CASSGGVNNEQFF	TGCGCCAGCAGTGGGGGAGTTAACAATGAGCAGTTCTTC
TRBV7-2	.	TRBJ2-3	.	CASSFPQTGTSTDTQYF	TGTGCCAGCAGCTTTCCTCAGACAGGGACTAGCACAGATACGCAGTATTTT
TRBV7-3	.	TRBJ2-1	.	CASSLSGPGNNEQFF	TGTGCCAGCAGCTTATCCGGCCCCGGGAACAATGAGCAGTTCTTC
TRBV6-2/TRBV6-3	.	TRBJ2-3	.	CASSYGDTDTQYF	TGTGCCAGCAGTTACGGAGACACAGATACGCAGTATTTT
TRBV2	.	TRBJ2-3	TRBD2	CASSGLVAGTDTQYF	TGTGCCAGCAGTGGGCTGGTAGCGGGGACAGATACGCAGTATTTT
TRBV6-5	.	TRBJ2-7	TRBD1	CASRSGGRAYEQYF	TGTGCCAGCAGATCAGGGGGTAGAGCCTACGAGCAGTACTTC
TRBV29-1	few	TRBJ2-2	TRBD1	CSVFRPDRGENTGELFF	TGCAGCGTTTTCCGCCCGGACAGGGGCGAAAACACCGGGGAGCTGTTTTTT
TRBV4-3	.	TRBJ2-2	TRBD2	CASSPEMTSNTGELFF	TGCGCCAGCAGCCCAGAGATGACTAGCAACACCGGGGAGCTGTTTTTT
TRBV4-2	.	TRBJ1-3	.	CASSQVSDGSGNTIYF	TGTGCCAGCAGCCAAGTTAGCGACGGCTCTGGAAACACCATATATTTT
TRBV27	.	TRBJ1-2	TRBD1	CASSSIRQGAAAYGYTF	TGTGCCAGCAGTTCGATACGACAGGGCGCGGCGGCCTATGGCTACACCTTC
TRBV29-1	.	TRBJ2-7	TRBD2	CSVEGTSDSYEQYF	TGCAGCGTAGAAGGGACTAGCGATTCCTACGAGCAGTACTTC
TRBV4-1	.	TRBJ1-1	.	CASGEGNTEAFF	TGCGCCAGCGGGGAGGGGAACACTGAAGCTTTCTTT
TRBV2	.	TRBJ1-5	TRBD1	CASIRDRAGSQPQHF	TGTGCCAGCATTAGGGACAGGGCTGGATCCCAGCCCCAGCATTTT
TRBV4-2	.	TRBJ2-5	TRBD2	CASSRTLASGGTGTQYF	TGTGCCAGCAGCCGAACCCTGGCTAGCGGGGGGACTGGGACCCAGTACTTC
TRBV2	.	TRBJ1-6	.	CASSETTVRNSPLHF	TGTGCCAGCAGTGAAACGACAGTCCGGAATTCACCCCTCCACTTT
TRBV19	.	TRBJ1-4	.	CASTFRRGTNEKLFF	TGTGCCAGTACATTTCGTCGGGGAACTAATGAAAAACTGTTTTTT
TRBV7-2	few	TRBJ1-3	.	CASSLDPAGSGNTIYF	TGTGCCAGCAGCTTAGACCCCGCCGGCTCTGGAAACACCATATATTTT
TRBV6-7	.	TRBJ2-1	.	CASSPVSAGSYNEQFF	TGTGCCAGCAGTCCTGTATCCGCAGGGTCCTACAATGAGCAGTTCTTC